This T cell receptor (beta chain) appears in the sequencing data of a study of shared clonotypes between healthy human individuals (dated by TCRdb to about 2020). The study in broad terms: The cohort comprised a couple of women and a few men aged 18 to 49 years. The study deeply sequenced blood TCR repertoires of about five healthy adults to estimate repertoire size and the extent of clonotype sharing between individuals. Between about 0.85 and 8.9 billion PBMCs per donor were obtained by leukapheresis. Libraries were prepared and TCR repertoires were sequenced by different laboratories using diverse techniques, in order to increase sequencing depth and limit assay-specific biases. For each donor, three plates each were used for CD4 naive and CD4 memory, two plates were used for CD8 naive, and one plate was used for CD8 memory.

General findings and caveats noted by the study authors: Because the study included only a small number of donors, the genetic and exposure-history diversity represented was limited. Clonotypes shared by all four sorted-subset donors showed higher generation probabilities than non-shared clonotypes. Pairwise subsampling led to the expectation that sequencing depth would affect the degree of clonotype sharing among donors. Even with the large sequencing depth, rarefaction of the sorted-subset datasets indicated that sequencing was incomplete. Sampling was restricted to blood, and TCR repertoires in tissues likely differ from the TCR repertoires found in blood. About 5% of naive CD4, 3.5% of naive CD8, approximately 2.2% of memory CD4, and about 0.4% of memory CD8 clonotypes were shared across several donors. Naive subsets generally had larger estimated clonotype richness than memory subsets did.

From its cysteine to its phenylalanine, the CDR3 spans 13 amino acids. Here the CDR3 DNA is all that survives: 39 bases in frame from base 1. Here V drops 7 bases and J drops 6 bases, and the junction holds 9 bases not matched to any gene. Taken from the germline V gene, the CDR1 and CDR2 loops are SQVTM and ANQGSEA. The donors were healthy, HIV-negative adults who had no recently reported acute infections or vaccinations. Only Caucasian adults living in Nashville, Tennessee, USA were represented among the donors. Magnetic negative selection was used to enrich CD4+ T cells, after which naive cells were positively selected on CD45RA and the negative fraction became the memory subset. After blood collection by leukapheresis, PBMCs were isolated using Ficoll-Histopaque density gradient centrifugation and then cryopreserved in the vapor phase of liquid nitrogen. Analytical flow cytometry was used to check the purity and quantity of every magnetically sorted T cell population. Genomic DNA was isolated from every sorted fraction and measured by UV absorbance on a Nanodrop 2000c.

Using the deep immunoSEQ assay, multiplex PCR amplified TCR CDR3 regions from genomic DNA. Genomic DNA extracted from each cell subset was distributed evenly over all wells of several immunoSEQ 96-well plates, and each plate served as one replicate. For sorted subsets, around 0.2 ug genomic DNA, equal to about 30,000 T cell genomes, was loaded into each replicate PCR. Purified libraries were quantified with a Qubit 3.0 fluorometer, sized on a Bioanalyzer 2100, and re-quantified with the KAPA Library Quantification kit. Every immunoSEQ 96-well plate was sequenced on a dedicated single-read 150-cycle Illumina NextSeq 550 flow cell. The original pipeline was this. Because only junctional sequences without quality scores were contained in the immunoSEQ output, filtering matching that applied to full-length reads could not be performed. Sequences were annotated with PyIR, a Python wrapper for IgBLAST v1.9, and V/J genes and CDR3 were assigned using IMGT germline references. Reads were removed for weak V/J assignments (E-value above 1e-6), missing CDR3, stop codons, out-of-frame junctions, or ambiguous translated residues. V3J clonotypes were defined as sequences sharing the same inferred V gene, J gene, and CDR3 amino acid sequence. Percentage overlap between repertoires was computed as shared unique clonotypes divided by the size of the smaller repertoire. Three approaches were used to assess repertoire richness: RTK rarefaction, the Chao1 estimator, and Recon v2.1 estimates of unobserved clonotypes. Generation probabilities were computed with OLGA for all TCRbeta clonotypes obtained by the gDNA method from several donors. TCRdb took this table from immuneACCESS and kept in-frame rearrangements with V and J called. Such tables lack part of the clones; where checked against another copy, unresolved V genes explain under half of the gap, and the rest is unexplained. Clone size and V and J calls were adopted from that table, with D and trimming inferred from the DNA. This sample has 950,000 to 1,200,000 clones in its table, and around three quarters of those were observed once. Roughly 0.82% of the sample rests with the top ten.

In the case of this clone: What this receptor recognizes is not known. No base-level quality is on record; no much larger clone is a single base apart.

Recombination connected TRBV29-1 to TRBJ2-1, and 7 junctional nucleotides match TRBD1. This sequence was found in a man aged 18 to 30 in good health. Some clones in this sample may be carry-over from other donors' samples. The sequenced sample was memory CD4+ T cells from PBMCs. This specimen's cell subset or site label, per the study, means: CD45RA-negative fraction. The nucleotide sequence reads as follows: TGCAGCGGGAAGGGGGCAGGCGGCAATGAGCAGTTCTTC. Its protein is CSGKGAGGNEQFF.